This entry lists 9 T cell receptor beta chains sequenced from one sample in a study of T-cell memory formation after mild COVID-19. One entry per CDR3 protein results from TCRdb running MiXCR on the 5' RACE reads. The sample contains approximately 450,000 distinct CDR3 sequences, roughly 18% of which appear only once. The sequencing input was PBMCs or a T cell subset sorted from them (not recorded which). These TCRs come from an adult woman who had mild COVID-19 (a few samples of this study predate the infection). Cell type and time point are not known.

The chain links TRBV4-1 to TRBJ1-1; no definite D call. V was clipped by 1 base and J by 3 bases, with 9 bases between them. This CDR3 region has 14 residues. Germline values: CDR1 MGHRA, CDR2 YSYEKL. The DNA for the CDR3 is TGCGCCAGCAGCCAAGGGAAAGGATACACTGAAGCTTTCTTT. Translating gives CASSQGKGYTEAFF.

In this sample, this clonotype turned up many times. The chain's CDR3 is CASSLRGTNTGELFF. The CDR3 nucleotides are TGTGCCAGCAGCCTGCGGGGGACGAACACCGGGGAGCTGTTTTTT. This chain links TRBV7-6 with TRBJ2-2; TRBD2 matches at 7 bases. This CDR3 region has 15 residues. J lost 0 bases, V lost 5 bases, and 3 bases had no gene match. Looked up from germline, CDR1 is SGHVS and CDR2 is FNYEAQ.

This clonotype was observed a handful of times. CDR3 DNA: TGTGCCAGCAGCACGCACAGTTACGAGCAGTACTTC. This codes for CASSTHSYEQYF. V usage is TRBV6-6 and J usage is TRBJ2-7; no firm D call. The germline gives CDR1 MNHNY, CDR2 SVGAGI (reference sequence). V shed 6 bases and J shed 4 bases, with 10 bases lying between them. The CDR3 sequence is 12 residues long.

A few counts support this clonotype. This chain uses TRBV4-2 with TRBJ2-7; D is perhaps TRBD2 (5 bases). The CDR3 runs 13 residues. CDR1 and CDR2 from the germline V gene are LGHNA and YNFKEQ. The V and J ends lost 2 bases and 3 bases respectively, with 8 bases between them. The CDR3 nucleotides are TGTGCCAGCAGCCAAAGGAGGTTCTACGAGCAGTACTTC. This gives the protein CASSQRRFYEQYF.

The chain recombines TRBV19 with TRBJ2-3, with TRBD2 matching over 9 bases. V lost 10 bases and J lost 4; bases outside the gene matches: 6. Germline CDR1 LNHDA, CDR2 SQIVND (reference sequence). The CDR3 runs 13 residues. CDR3: CATRTSDPDTQYF. For the CDR3, the DNA is TGTGCCACCAGGACTAGCGACCCAGATACGCAGTATTTT. Variable domain in full (rest from reference TRBV19 and TRBJ2-3): DGGITQSPKYLFRKEGQNVTLSCEQNLNHDAMYWYRQDPGQGLRLIYYSQIVNDFQKGDIAEGYSVSREKKESFPLTVTSAQKNPTAFYLCATRTSDPDTQYFGPGTRLTVL.

J is TRBJ2-2 and V is TRBV5-6, with no clear D. The CDR3 runs to 13 residues. Germline V gene data show CDR1 as SGHDT and CDR2 as YYEEEE. V was shortened by 0 bases and J by 6 bases, with 6 bases between the two germline ends. CDR3: CASSLGDSGELFF. As DNA, the CDR3 is TGTGCCAGCAGCTTGGGGGATTCCGGGGAGCTGTTTTTT.

This clonotype has a handful of counts. The chain has TRBV21-1 and TRBJ2-1; the tabulated D call, TRBD2, remains unverified against the DNA. TRBV21-1 is flagged as a pseudogene. CDR3 length: 11 amino acids. The CDR3 here is CASSKKRGGGF. The CDR3 bases are TGTGCCAGCAGCAAAAAAAGGGGAGGGGGCTTC.

This CDR3 reads CASSLGQGALYGYTF. CDR3 DNA: TGTGCCAGCAGTTTAGGTCAGGGGGCCCTCTATGGCTACACCTTC. The V and J genes are TRBV12-3 or TRBV12-4 and TRBJ1-2, with TRBD1 identical over 8 bases. The ends lost 1 base at V and 4 bases at J; junction bases unmatched: 5. The CDR3 has 15 amino acids.

The rearrangement links TRBV4-1 to TRBJ1-2; 8 bases fit TRBD1. This CDR3 spans 16 amino acids. Trimming at V came to 4 bases and at J to 6 bases, leaving 13 bases not matched to a gene. Germline CDR1 MGHRA, CDR2 YSYEKL. DNA of the CDR3: TGCGCCAGCAGCCCGCCGGGACAGGCTTCGACCAATGGCTACACCTTC. This encodes CASSPPGQASTNGYTF.